Below, 23 T cell receptor beta chains from the same sample are listed, as sequenced in a study of Graves' ophthalmopathy and Graves' hyperthyroidism. Scientists amplified the TCR beta CDR3 regions from RNA transcripts. HTBI primers served in a first-round RT-PCR, which a second-round multiplex PCR followed. TCRdb fed the multiplex PCR reads into MiXCR, producing one record per CDR3 protein. Of 500,000 to 600,000 distinct CDR3 sequences listed, 35% to 45% are singletons. What was sequenced was peripheral blood or thyroid tissue (not recorded which). All receptors come from an adult man with Graves' hyperthyroidism.

Comments on this clonotype: Given a much more abundant clone one base away, this may be a read error. This sequence joins TRBV29-1 and TRBJ2-3, with D hard to call. Looked up from germline, CDR1 is SQVTM and CDR2 is ANQGSEA. CDR3 size: 11 residues. This CDR3 reads CSVVSADMQYF. The CDR3 DNA is TGCAGCGTTGTTTCGGCAGATATGCAGTATTTT.

This clonotype was recorded at least ten times. The V call is TRBV4-1, the J call TRBJ1-6; D unclear. Trimming removed 0 bases at V and 7 bases at J, with 10 bases between. The CDR3 runs to 15 residues. From germline, CDR1 is MGHRA and CDR2 YSYEKL. The CDR3 reads CASSQEGTVNSPLHF. CDR3 in DNA: TGCGCCAGCAGCCAAGAAGGCACAGTGAATTCACCCCTCCACTTT.

This clonotype was seen ten or more times. The CDR3 coding sequence is TGCGCCAGCAGCTTGTCGGGGGTCAATTCACCCCTCCACTTT. This sequence encodes CASSLSGVNSPLHF. The rearrangement joins TRBV5-1 to TRBJ1-6, with D possibly matching TRBD1 (5 bases). Per the germline V gene, CDR1 is SGHRS and CDR2 is YFSETQ. The CDR3 is 14 amino acids. V was shortened by 1 base and J by 7 bases, with 9 bases between the two germline ends. Using reference TRBV5-1 and TRBJ1-6 for the parts outside the CDR3, the full variable domain is KAGVTQTPRYLIKTRGQQVTLSCSPISGHRSVSWYQQTPGQGLQFLFEYFSETQRNKGNFPGRFSGRQFSNSRSEMNVSTLELGDSALYLCASSLSGVNSPLHFGNGTRLTVT.

The genes are TRBV15 and TRBJ1-5, with D unclear. Germline CDR1 reads LNHNV; CDR2 reads YYDKDF (reference sequence). This CDR3 has 13 residues. The V end was cut by 5 bases, the J end by 4 bases, with 9 bases between. The CDR3 nucleotides read TGTGCCACCAGCGGAGTACTAAATCAGCCCCAGCATTTT. This encodes CATSGVLNQPQHF.

In its sample, this clonotype was seen a few times. The chain employs TRBV12-3 or TRBV12-4 and TRBJ1-5, with D perhaps matching TRBD1 (6 bases). Trimming cost V 2 bases and J 4 bases, with 15 bases left between them. This CDR3 region has 16 residues. CDR3 loop: CASSLRTVFGNQPQHF. The CDR3 DNA follows: TGTGCCAGCAGTTTAAGGACAGTTTTTGGAAATCAGCCCCAGCATTTT.

The chain has TRBV14 and TRBJ2-5, with TRBD2 matching over 11 bases. This CDR3 comprises 15 residues. Trimming removed 6 bases from V and 5 bases from J; junction bases left unmatched: 8. From germline, CDR1 is SGHDN and CDR2 FVKESK. This chain's CDR3 is CASSSLAGGSETQYF. The CDR3 DNA sequence: TGTGCCAGCAGTTCCCTAGCGGGGGGCTCGGAGACCCAGTACTTC.

This clonotype was seen many times. The gene calls are TRBV6-5 and TRBJ1-1; D not certain. V dropped 2 bases and J dropped 0 bases, with 7 bases sitting between them. Germline loops: CDR1 MNHEY, CDR2 SVGAGI. CDR3 size: 14 residues. The chain's CDR3 is CASSYRQLNTEAFF. DNA of the CDR3: TGTGCCAGCAGTTACCGTCAGCTGAACACTGAAGCTTTCTTT.

This clonotype appeared many times. CDR3 sequence (DNA): TGTGCCAGCAGTAGCTTGCAGGGGCCCTCCTACGAGCAGTACTTC. Encoded protein: CASSSLQGPSYEQYF. The V gene is TRBV7-8, the J gene TRBJ2-7; weak D call: TRBD1 (6 bases). V lost 6 bases and J 0 bases, leaving 15 bases between the germline ends. From germline, CDR1 is SGHVS and CDR2 FQNEAQ. This CDR3 has 15 amino acids. The complete variable domain, with remaining parts taken from reference TRBV7-8 and TRBJ2-7, reads GAGVSQSPRYKVAKRGQDVALRCDPISGHVSLFWYQQALGQGPEFLTYFQNEAQLDKSGLPSDRFFAERPEGSVSTLKIQRTQQEDSAVYLCASSSLQGPSYEQYFGPGTRLTVT.

This sequence joins TRBV2 and TRBJ2-7; TRBD2 matches 7 bases. The CDR3 spans 16 residues. Trimming at V came to 2 bases and at J to 1 base, leaving 8 bases not matched to a gene. Germline assignment: CDR1 SNHLY and CDR2 FYNNEI. The CDR3 DNA reads TGTGCCAGCAGTGAATATACTAGCGTCATATCCTACGAGCAGTACTTC. Amino acid sequence: CASSEYTSVISYEQYF.

This clonotype was observed at least ten times. The V and J genes are TRBV11-2 and TRBJ1-1, with TRBD1 matching 9 bases. V shed 8 bases and J 0 bases; nucleotides not matched to a gene: 1. This CDR3 has 13 residues. The germline CDR1 and CDR2 sequences are SGHAT and FQNNGV. CDR3 sequence reads: CASGQGMNTEAFF. The DNA of the CDR3 is TGTGCCAGCGGACAGGGGATGAACACTGAAGCTTTCTTT.

This clonotype appeared a few times. The chain employs TRBV7-9 and TRBJ1-2, with D perhaps matching TRBD1 (6 bases). The germline gives CDR1 SEHNR, CDR2 FQNEAQ (reference sequence). This CDR3 has 16 residues. V lost 5 bases to trimming and J lost 4 bases, with 20 bases between them. The CDR3 loop is CASSQDRSGSGYGYTF. For the CDR3, the DNA is TGTGCCAGCAGCCAAGACAGGTCAGGATCGGGCTATGGCTACACCTTC.

In this sample, this clonotype turned up once. This rearrangement joins TRBV7-2 to TRBJ2-7, with 7 nucleotides matching TRBD1. Germline CDR1 is SGHTA and CDR2 is FQGNSA. The J segment lost 3 bases and the V segment lost 5 bases, leaving 7 bases of the junction unmatched. This CDR3 contains 14 residues. In DNA, the CDR3 is TGTGCCAGCAGCCGTACAGGGGCGGACTACGAGCAGTACTTC. It specifies CASSRTGADYEQYF. The complete variable domain, with remaining parts taken from reference TRBV7-2 and TRBJ2-7, reads GAGVSQSPSNKVTEKGKDVELRCDPISGHTALYWYRQSLGQGLEFLIYFQGNSAPDKSGLPSDRFSAERTGGSVSTLTIQRTQQEDSAVYLCASSRTGADYEQYFGPGTRLTVT.

J is TRBJ1-4 and V is TRBV29-1; maybe TRBD1 (6 bases). The germline V and J ends were trimmed by 6 bases and 6 bases, with 14 bases remaining between them. Per the germline V gene, CDR1 is SQVTM and CDR2 is ANQGSEA. This CDR3 has 13 residues. As DNA, the CDR3 is TGCAGCGTAGTACAGGGAAGTTATGAAAAACTGTTTTTT. Translated, it gives CSVVQGSYEKLFF.

The chain employs TRBV7-9 and TRBJ1-2; 8 bases are shared with TRBD1. The V gene's germline CDR1 is SEHNR and CDR2 FQNEAQ (reference sequence). CDR3 size: 16 residues. J gave up 4 bases and V 6 bases, and 13 bases lay outside the gene matches. CDR3 bases: TGTGCCAGCAGTTCCCCGGGACAGGCTGAGCGCTATGGCTACACCTTC. Protein sequence: CASSSPGQAERYGYTF.

This clonotype was counted ten times or more. This chain connects TRBV7-9 to TRBJ2-2, with D maybe TRBD2 (5 bases). The germline V gene encodes CDR1 SEHNR and CDR2 FQNEAQ (reference sequence). CDR3 size: 15 residues. Trimming took 2 bases from V and 0 from J, leaving 7 bases between them. The CDR3 protein is CASSLTGSNTGELFF. The DNA of the CDR3 is TGTGCCAGCAGCTTAACGGGGTCGAACACCGGGGAGCTGTTTTTT.

This chain uses TRBV24-1 with TRBJ2-3; 7 nucleotides line up with TRBD2. V was clipped by 0 bases and J by 0 bases; unmatched bases: 8. This CDR3 is built from 18 residues. Germline CDR1 KGHDR, CDR2 SFDVKD. The CDR3 DNA reads TGTGCCACCAGTGATTTGGCCGGGAGGTCGGATAGCACAGATACGCAGTATTTT. Encoded protein: CATSDLAGRSDSTDTQYF.

The sample holds many counts of this clonotype. The rearrangement uses TRBV14 and TRBJ1-5; the D gene is possibly TRBD1 (5 bases). Germline CDR1 reads SGHDN; CDR2 reads FVKESK. This CDR3 comprises 15 residues. Trimming removed 5 bases at V and 5 bases at J, with 16 bases between. This chain's CDR3 is CASSARDPVYQPQHF. Here the CDR3 DNA reads TGTGCCAGCAGCGCCAGGGATCCAGTTTATCAGCCCCAGCATTTT.

CDR3 nucleotides: TGTGCCAGCAGAGGGACAGGGGGTATCACTGAAGCTTTCTTT. Amino acid sequence: CASRGTGGITEAFF. The chain recombines TRBV2 with TRBJ1-1; 11 bases match TRBD1. The junction had 4 bases not matched to a gene; V was cut back by 6 bases and J by 4 bases. CDR1 is SNHLY and CDR2 is FYNNEI in the germline V gene. This CDR3 has 14 residues. Combining the CDR3 with reference TRBV2 and TRBJ1-1 gives the whole variable domain EPEVTQTPSHQVTQMGQEVILRCVPISNHLYFYWYRQILGQKVEFLVSFYNNEISEKSEIFDDQFSVERPDGSNFTLKIRSTKLEDSAMYFCASRGTGGITEAFFGQGTRLTVV.

This clonotype was seen repeatedly, ten times or more. The chain links TRBV2 to TRBJ1-2; 7 bases agree with TRBD1. Losses at the gene ends were 5 bases for V and 4 bases for J; bases not matched to a gene: 4. In germline, CDR1 is SNHLY, CDR2 FYNNEI. The CDR3 length is 13 residues. The CDR3 is CASSRDSIYGYTF. The CDR3, as DNA: TGTGCCAGCAGTCGGGACAGTATCTATGGCTACACCTTC.

This clonotype was seen ten or more times. This chain connects TRBV7-9 to TRBJ1-2, with TRBD1 as a possible D gene (5 bases). V gave up 5 bases and J gave up 8 bases, with 12 bases separating them. Per germline, CDR1 SEHNR and CDR2 FQNEAQ (reference sequence). The CDR3 runs to 12 residues. CDR3 sequence: CASSGRDHGYTF. CDR3 sequence (DNA): TGTGCCAGCAGCGGCAGGGACCACGGCTACACCTTC.

The chain has TRBV5-4 and TRBJ1-3; D gene unclear. The CDR3 length is 12 residues. V was cut by 1 base and J by 8 bases, with 7 bases left in between. CDR1 SGHNT and CDR2 YYREEE come from the germline V gene (reference sequence). The CDR3 region has the DNA TGTGCCAGCAGCTTGTTCGGGGACACCATATATTTT. It translates to CASSLFGDTIYF.

This clonotype has ten or more counts. The V gene is TRBV9, the J gene TRBJ1-6; the D gene is possibly TRBD1 (5 bases). Germline CDR1 reads SGDLS; CDR2 reads YYNGEE. Trimming removed 3 bases at V and 7 bases at J, with 11 bases between. CDR3 size: 14 residues. The CDR3 DNA is TGTGCCAGCAGCGCAAGTAGGGGCAATTCACCCCTCCACTTT. Its protein product is CASSASRGNSPLHF.

This clonotype was counted at least ten times. This sequence joins TRBV24-1 and TRBJ2-2; no clear D. The CDR3 totals 13 residues. Germline V CDR1 and CDR2: KGHDR, SFDVKD. Trimming removed 12 bases from V and 4 bases from J, with 14 bases in between. CDR3 amino acids: CAASLGITGELFF. CDR3 DNA sequence: TGTGCCGCCTCTTTAGGGATCACCGGGGAGCTGTTTTTT.